This paragraph reports one TCR beta chain. Its antigen is currently unknown. The sample comes from a study of cytomegalovirus exposure and HLA in healthy donors. General study findings and limits: In terms of immune exposure information, only CMV serostatus was available. Some highly shared sequence variants likely arose as a pipeline artifact.

Germline CDR1 SQVTM, CDR2 ANQGSEA. This CDR3 comprises 13 residues. V was cut by 0 bases and J by 10 bases, with 10 bases left in between. The PCR made use of 60 Vbeta and 13 Jbeta primers. The repertoire was sequenced with immunoSEQ multiplex PCR; TCRdb's copy has only in-frame clones and lacks some. The table shows around 250,000 clones, with roughly 91% occurring only once. The sequence was collected from a girl aged 2 to 10 in good health and CMV-seronegative. This chain connects TRBV29-1 to TRBJ1-6, with D perhaps TRBD1 (6 bases). The specimen was PBMCs. In DNA, the CDR3 is TGCAGCGTTGAAGAGTCGGGGGGCTCACCCCTCCACTTT. It specifies CSVEESGGSPLHF.